This T cell receptor beta chain was sequenced in a study of T cells expressing NK-cell markers. TCRdb reprocessed the 5' RACE reads; each CDR3 protein has one entry and no DNA is given. The table for this sample gives 300,000 to 450,000 distinct CDR3 sequences. Germline V gives CDR1 SGHAT, CDR2 FQNNGV. The CDR3 covers 17 residues. Material for sequencing was blood T cells: a sorted CD56 or NKG2C T cell subset, CD4+ or CD8+ T cells, or bulk PBMC T cells (not recorded which). The chain combines TRBV11-2 with TRBJ2-7; TCRdb proposes TRBD1, but this gene call is untestable without DNA. The sequence was obtained from a man between 18 and 69 years old in good health. The CDR3 spells CASTPRWAGADSYEQYF.